The source of this T cell receptor (beta chain) is a study of PD-1 blockade in classical Hodgkin lymphoma. TCRdb's table, derived via immunoSEQ multiplex PCR, lists solely in-frame clones and lacks some. The table shows 95,000 to 100,000 clones, with 80% to 90% occurring only once. This CDR3 contains 14 residues. Per germline, CDR1 GTSNPN and CDR2 SVGIG (reference sequence). Deletions cut 2 bases from V and 4 bases from J, with 12 bases between. Every patient was affected by relapse after autologous stem cell transplantation, while exposure to brentuximab vedotin was not uniform. This clonotype was sampled from a human donor with classical Hodgkin lymphoma. The starting material was peripheral blood mononuclear cells (PBMCs), obtained before the second cycle of nivolumab. This sequence joins TRBV30 and TRBJ1-5; weak D call: TRBD1 (5 bases). DNA for the CDR3: TGTGCCTGGAGTTCCGGGACGGTTAATCAGCCCCAGCATTTT. Amino acids: CAWSSGTVNQPQHF.